The T cell receptor (beta chain) described here comes from a study of blood T cell repertoires in COVID-19. For the study at large: The origin of the acute and convalescent COVID-19 samples was the United States, Italy and Spain. PBMCs, B-cell-depleted T cells, or T cells were the source of the cDNA or gDNA that made up the material.

Original processing methods: For nucleated cells, counts were estimated from reference gene primer amplification. Profiled with immunoSEQ multiplex PCR; TCRdb holds only in-frame clones, not every one. That table gives V, J and clone size, and the DNA gave D and trimming. Altogether nearly 200,000 clones are present, about 80% being singletons, with the ten largest covering approximately 6.9%. Germline-derived CDR1 and CDR2 are MNHEY and SMNVEV (reference sequence). V was pared by 0 bases and J by 4 bases, with 3 bases between. This CDR3 is 13 amino acids long. The specimen was peripheral blood. The rearrangement joins TRBV27 to TRBJ2-2; D unclear. This TCR came from a human donor with acute or convalescent COVID-19. The donor label of this sample is uncertain. This CDR3 reads CASSLSFTGELFF. CDR3 coding DNA: TGTGCCAGCAGTTTATCCTTCACCGGGGAGCTGTTTTTT.